A single sample is the source of the 16 T cell receptor beta chains below, sequenced in a study of shared clonotypes between healthy human individuals. Method: immunoSEQ multiplex PCR; TCRdb's copy keeps in-frame clones and lacks some. Of a few million clones in the sample, approximately 92% are singletons; the top ten hold 0.14%. The sample taken for sequencing was naive CD4+ T cells sorted from blood. The sample's subset: CD45RA+ positively selected. These receptors were taken from a man between 18 and 29 years old in good health.

This clone appeared a single time. The chain couples TRBV14 to TRBJ1-2; no definite D call. The CDR3 is made up of 13 amino acids. V lost 4 bases, J lost 4 bases, and 10 bases lay in between. CDR1 SGHDN and CDR2 FVKESK come from the germline V gene. In nucleotides, the CDR3 is TGTGCCAGCAGCCCCCCAGTGGGCTATGGCTACACCTTC. Translated, it gives CASSPPVGYGYTF. Complete variable domain (other parts from reference TRBV14 and TRBJ1-2): EAGVTQFPSHSVIEKGQTVTLRCDPISGHDNLYWYRRVMGKEIKFLLHFVKESKQDESGMPNNRFLAERTGGTYSTLKVQPAELEDSGVYFCASSPPVGYGYTFGSGTRLTVV.

The chain couples TRBV5-1 to TRBJ1-2; 8 nucleotides match TRBD1. The CDR3 sequence is 15 residues long. Germline CDR1 is SGHRS and CDR2 is YFSETQ. The trim removed 4 bases at V and 4 bases at J, leaving 9 bases unmatched. The CDR3 spells CASSQRTGIGYGYTF. DNA of the CDR3: TGCGCCAGCAGCCAAAGGACAGGGATAGGCTATGGCTACACCTTC.

The rearrangement joins TRBV6-5 to TRBJ1-6; D is uncertain. The CDR3 spans 14 residues. CDR1 and CDR2 from the germline V gene are MNHEY and SVGAGI. Trimming took off 0 bases at V and 11 bases at J, with 11 bases between the two ends. CDR3 nucleotide sequence: TGTGCCAGCAGTTACTCGGACGAAATTACACCCCTCCACTTT. It codes for CASSYSDEITPLHF.

The V and J genes are TRBV19 and TRBJ1-6; D is perhaps TRBD1 (6 bases). The CDR3 covers 14 residues. Germline V gene data show CDR1 as LNHDA and CDR2 as SQIVND (reference sequence). The V gene lost 5 bases and the J gene lost 5 bases, with 10 bases spanning the gap. CDR3 region: CASSGRGDNSPLHF. The CDR3 DNA reads as TGTGCCAGTAGTGGCAGGGGAGATAATTCACCCCTCCACTTT.

The rearrangement joins TRBV28 to TRBJ1-5; D remains unclear. CDR1 MDHEN and CDR2 SYDVKM come from the germline V gene. V dropped 7 bases and J dropped 3 bases, with 19 bases sitting between them. This CDR3 has 16 residues. DNA for the CDR3: TGTGCCAGCACTTTGGGTTTAGCACCCGACAATCAGCCCCAGCATTTT. Translation: CASTLGLAPDNQPQHF.

The chain links TRBV6-1 to TRBJ2-5, with a weak D call TRBD2 (6 bases). The germline gives CDR1 MNHNS, CDR2 SASEGT. V was trimmed by 8 bases and J by 3 bases, leaving 16 bases between them. The CDR3 has 14 amino acids. The DNA of the CDR3 is TGTGCCAGCTTCGAGCGGGCCTTTGAAGAGACCCAGTACTTC. This translates into CASFERAFEETQYF.

Concerning this clone itself: This sample also contains other DNA sequences that code for the same CDR3. The chain uses TRBV5-1 and TRBJ2-1; 10 bases fit TRBD2. Germline lookup yields CDR1 SGHRS and CDR2 YFSETQ. This CDR3 has 15 residues. J lost 1 base, V lost 2 bases, and 0 bases had no gene match. The CDR3 sequence: CASSLLAGSYNEQFF. The CDR3 nucleotides read TGCGCCAGCAGCTTACTAGCGGGATCCTACAATGAGCAGTTCTTC.

Note on this clone: Additional DNA sequences in this sample encode the identical CDR3. The chain joins TRBV30 to TRBJ1-5; 7 nucleotides line up with TRBD1. Germline CDR1 reads GTSNPN; CDR2 reads SVGIG (reference sequence). J lost 2 bases, V lost 3 bases, and 1 base had no gene match. CDR3 length equals 13 residues. The CDR3 DNA sequence: TGTGCCTGGAGCGGACAGGGCAATCAGCCCCAGCATTTT. Encoded protein: CAWSGQGNQPQHF.

This clone was counted between two and nine times. The CDR3 sequence is CASSKQGLTEAFF. CDR3 nucleotides: TGTGCCAGCAGCAAACAGGGTCTCACTGAAGCTTTCTTT. This sequence joins TRBV9 and TRBJ1-1; possible D gene TRBD1, 6 bases. Per germline, CDR1 SGDLS and CDR2 YYNGEE. The CDR3 has 13 residues. V was trimmed by 4 bases and J by 4 bases, leaving 11 bases between them.

V usage is TRBV30 and J usage is TRBJ1-3; possibly TRBD1 for D (5 bases). The V gene's germline CDR1 is GTSNPN and CDR2 SVGIG (reference sequence). The ends were cut back, 1 base at V and 0 bases at J, with 16 bases in the middle. The CDR3 has 17 residues. The CDR3 reads CAWSAGTLKDSGNTIYF. In DNA form, the CDR3 reads TGTGCCTGGAGTGCCGGGACTCTCAAGGACTCTGGAAACACCATATATTTT.

The V gene is TRBV5-4, the J gene TRBJ1-3, with 7 bases matching TRBD1. Trimming took 0 bases from V and 3 from J; bases not matched to a gene: 9. CDR1 SGHNT and CDR2 YYREEE come from the germline V gene (reference sequence). This CDR3 comprises 17 residues. The CDR3 sequence: CASSLAQGGNFGNTIYF. The CDR3, as DNA: TGTGCCAGCAGCTTGGCTCAGGGGGGAAATTTTGGAAACACCATATATTTT. Full variable domain (outside the CDR3, taken from reference TRBV5-4 and TRBJ1-3): ETGVTQSPTHLIKTRGQQVTLRCSSQSGHNTVSWYQQALGQGPQFIFQYYREEENGRGNFPPRFSGLQFPNYSSELNVNALELDDSALYLCASSLAQGGNFGNTIYFGEGSWLTVV.

The V and J genes are TRBV28 and TRBJ1-1, with TRBD1 identical over 7 bases. The CDR3 consists of 15 residues. With 5 bases clipped from V and 1 base from J, the junction kept 7 bases outside the gene matches. CDR1 is MDHEN, CDR2 SYDVKM, per germline. The CDR3 loop is CASSRGQWRNTEAFF. The DNA for the CDR3 is TGTGCCAGCAGTAGGGGGCAATGGAGGAACACTGAAGCTTTCTTT. The whole variable domain, filled in from reference TRBV28 and TRBJ1-1, reads DVKVTQSSRYLVKRTGEKVFLECVQDMDHENMFWYRQDPGLGLRLIYFSYDVKMKEKGDIPEGYSVSREKKERFSLILESASTNQTSMYLCASSRGQWRNTEAFFGQGTRLTVV.

This clone turned up a few times. The sample has other DNA sequences that encode this CDR3 too. The chain couples TRBV9 to TRBJ2-1; 8 bases line up with TRBD2. V shed 2 bases, J shed 4 bases, and the junction held 5 bases outside the gene matches. This CDR3 region has 15 residues. The germline CDR1 and CDR2 sequences are SGDLS and YYNGEE. The CDR3 here is CASSVSGGGYNEQFF. The CDR3, as DNA: TGTGCCAGCAGCGTGAGCGGGGGTGGATACAATGAGCAGTTCTTC.

Notes on this clone: This CDR3 is also generated by other DNA sequences in the sample. The V and J genes are TRBV9 and TRBJ1-1; D unresolved. This CDR3 spans 13 amino acids. CDR1 and CDR2 from the germline V gene are SGDLS and YYNGEE. V was cut by 0 bases and J by 1 base, with 4 bases left in between. The CDR3: CASSVASNTEAFF. Here the CDR3 DNA reads TGTGCCAGCAGCGTAGCCTCGAACACTGAAGCTTTCTTT.

The rearrangement joins TRBV9 to TRBJ1-3; a weak D match, TRBD1 (6 bases). The CDR3 is 16 residues long. The germline CDR1 and CDR2 sequences are SGDLS and YYNGEE. Trimming stripped 0 bases from V and 2 bases from J, with 12 bases between. CDR3 in amino acids: CASSVAGGGPGNTIYF. CDR3 coding DNA: TGTGCCAGCAGCGTAGCTGGGGGGGGCCCTGGAAACACCATATATTTT.

The chain links TRBV19 to TRBJ1-2; perhaps TRBD1 as D (5 bases). CDR3 size: 13 residues. The germline gives CDR1 LNHDA, CDR2 SQIVND (reference sequence). V dropped 6 bases and J dropped 10 bases, with 18 bases sitting between them. The CDR3 region is CASRPRAGYDYTF. The CDR3 DNA reads as TGTGCCAGTAGACCCCGGGCAGGGTACGACTACACCTTC.